This TCR beta chain was captured in a study of molecular identifiers for immune sequencing clone quantification. TCRdb analysed the PCR reads with MiXCR anew, one entry per CDR3 protein. Of about 640,000 distinct CDR3 sequences listed, about 20% were seen once; the top ten hold under 0.95%. V shed 2 bases and J shed 4 bases, with 11 bases lying between them. Per the germline V gene, CDR1 is MGHRA and CDR2 is YSYEKL. CDR3 length equals 14 residues. This clonotype was seen at least ten times. Sequencing used naive CD8+ T cells from blood, with Jurkat cell RNA spiked in. Subset here: FACS-sorted CD8+CD4-CCR7+CD45RA+ naive T cells. The chain is built from TRBV4-1 and TRBJ1-1, with D tentatively TRBD1 (5 bases). The TCR sequence derives from a human donor in good health. Some libraries in this study had Jurkat cell RNA spiked in. DNA for the CDR3: TGCGCCAGCAGCCAACAGGGTTGGGCCACTGAAGCTTTCTTT. Protein sequence: CASSQQGWATEAFF.